Each of the 9 T cell receptor beta chains below was sequenced from the same sample in a study of cytomegalovirus exposure and HLA in healthy donors. Vbeta (60) and Jbeta (13) primers were used in the PCR. Here immunoSEQ multiplex PCR was the method, and the copy in TCRdb shows in-frame clones only, minus some. Here the sample spans 120,000 to 150,000 clones, around 77% being singletons. Sequencing input: PBMCs. These TCRs come from a woman aged 50 to 65 in good health and CMV-seronegative.

The chain joins TRBV6-6 to TRBJ1-5, with a weak D call TRBD1 (5 bases). The CDR3 sequence is 14 residues long. V was cut by 0 bases and J by 6 bases, with 9 bases left in between. The germline V gene has CDR1 MNHNY and CDR2 SVGAGI (reference sequence). CDR3 sequence reads: CASSYSYQGQPQHF. In nucleotides, the CDR3 is TGTGCCAGCAGTTACTCTTACCAGGGTCAGCCCCAGCATTTT.

This chain joins TRBV19 and TRBJ1-1; no firm D call. Trimming cost V 3 bases and J 11 bases, with 7 bases left between them. CDR1 LNHDA and CDR2 SQIVND come from the germline V gene (reference sequence). CDR3 length: 10 residues. CDR3 sequence: CASSMRAAFF. DNA of the CDR3: TGTGCCAGTAGTATGAGAGCGGCTTTCTTT.

This sequence joins TRBV29-1 and TRBJ2-3; the D gene is possibly TRBD2 (5 bases). This CDR3 has 13 residues. Germline V gene data show CDR1 as SQVTM and CDR2 as ANQGSEA. Trimming took off 3 bases at V and 0 bases at J, with 7 bases between the two ends. The CDR3 region has the DNA TGCAGCGTTGACGACTACAGCACAGATACGCAGTATTTT. It specifies CSVDDYSTDTQYF.

The rearrangement joins TRBV5-4 to TRBJ2-7, with 8 bases aligning to TRBD2. In germline, CDR1 is SGHNT, CDR2 YYREEE (reference sequence). This CDR3 is built from 14 residues. V lost 2 bases and J lost 2; bases outside the gene matches: 3. DNA for the CDR3: TGTGCCAGCAGCTTAACTAGCGGAACCTACGAGCAGTACTTC. This encodes CASSLTSGTYEQYF. The entire variable domain, with the rest obtained from reference TRBV5-4 and TRBJ2-7, is as follows: ETGVTQSPTHLIKTRGQQVTLRCSSQSGHNTVSWYQQALGQGPQFIFQYYREEENGRGNFPPRFSGLQFPNYSSELNVNALELDDSALYLCASSLTSGTYEQYFGPGTRLTVT.

The gene calls are TRBV6-5 and TRBJ1-3; D perhaps matches TRBD1 (5 bases). Trimming left V 7 bases short and J 0 bases short, with 13 bases between. The CDR3 runs to 15 residues. Germline values: CDR1 MNHEY, CDR2 SVGAGI. The CDR3 loop reads CASKVGPSSGNTIYF. The CDR3 DNA reads as TGTGCCAGCAAGGTGGGGCCGAGCTCTGGAAACACCATATATTTT.

The rearrangement links TRBV2 to TRBJ2-7; 8 bases agree with TRBD1. CDR1 is SNHLY and CDR2 is FYNNEI in the germline V gene. The length of the CDR3 is 14 residues. After removal of 7 bases from V and 1 base from J, the junction contained 6 bases not matched to a gene. The CDR3 is CASITGTGSYEQYF. The DNA for the CDR3 is TGTGCCAGCATCACCGGGACAGGTTCCTACGAGCAGTACTTC.

This clone was seen a handful of times. This chain joins TRBV5-1 and TRBJ1-4; D is undetermined. Germline V gene sequence: CDR1 SGHRS, CDR2 YFSETQ. This CDR3 comprises 15 residues. With 3 bases removed from V and 5 bases from J, the gap between germline ends came to 14 bases. This CDR3 reads CASSSLGASNEKLFF. The CDR3 DNA is TGCGCCAGCAGCTCCTTGGGCGCGTCCAATGAAAAACTGTTTTTT.

Note on this clone: Different DNA sequences within this sample yield the same CDR3. The gene calls are TRBV5-1 and TRBJ2-3; 14 nucleotides line up with TRBD2. The V segment lost 2 bases and the J segment 2 bases; nucleotides outside the gene matches: 10. Germline-derived CDR1 and CDR2 are SGHRS and YFSETQ. The CDR3 has 19 residues. The CDR3, as DNA: TGCGCCAGCAGCTTCCTTCCGGGACTAGCGGGGGTTTACACAGATACGCAGTATTTT. Encoded protein: CASSFLPGLAGVYTDTQYF.

The chain recombines TRBV27 with TRBJ1-4; 7 bases fit TRBD1. The trim removed 0 bases at V and 5 bases at J, leaving 9 bases unmatched. CDR1 is MNHEY, CDR2 SMNVEV, per germline (reference sequence). The CDR3 has 17 residues. CDR3 in amino acids: CASSLSGGQSLNEKLFF. Written as DNA, the CDR3 is TGTGCCAGCAGTTTATCGGGGGGACAGAGCTTAAATGAAAAACTGTTTTTT.